This T cell receptor beta chain was observed in a study of shared clonotypes between healthy human individuals. V lost 4 bases and J 0 bases, leaving 8 bases between the germline ends. There are 14 residues in the CDR3. Germline V CDR1 and CDR2: SGHKS, YYEKEE (reference sequence). Findings and limits, study-wide: Naive subsets generally exceeded memory subsets in estimated richness. Clonotype sharing among donors, it was expected, would be affected by sequencing depth.

Sorted-subset replicate PCRs used 200 ng DNA, 25,000 to 30,000 T cell genomes. Some clones are missing from TCRdb's copy, which holds only in-frame ones; the method was immunoSEQ multiplex PCR. Of some 240,000 clones listed, over 60% are singletons. This clone was observed once. As yet, its antigen is unknown. Caucasian adults residing in Nashville, Tennessee made up all the donors. This TCR was recovered from a man aged 25 to 45 in good health. The sequenced sample consisted of memory CD4+ T cells sorted from blood. Subset defined: CD45RA-negative fraction. J is TRBJ1-5 and V is TRBV5-5; D uncertain. The CDR3 region has the DNA TGTGCCAGCAGCCCCATCGATAGCAATCAGCCCCAGCATTTT. Amino acid sequence: CASSPIDSNQPQHF.